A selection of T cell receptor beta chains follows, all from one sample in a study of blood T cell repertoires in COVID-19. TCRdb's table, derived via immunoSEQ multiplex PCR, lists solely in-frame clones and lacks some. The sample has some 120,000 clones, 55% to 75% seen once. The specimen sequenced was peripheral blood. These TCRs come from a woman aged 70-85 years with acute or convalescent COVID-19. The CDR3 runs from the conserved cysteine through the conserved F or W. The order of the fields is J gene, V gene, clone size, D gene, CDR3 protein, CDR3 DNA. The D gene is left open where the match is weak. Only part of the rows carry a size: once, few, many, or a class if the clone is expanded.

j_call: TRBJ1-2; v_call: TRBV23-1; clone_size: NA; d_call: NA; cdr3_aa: CASSQAFRTNYGYTF; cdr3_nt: TGCGCCAGCAGTCAAGCCTTTAGGACAAACTATGGCTACACCTTC
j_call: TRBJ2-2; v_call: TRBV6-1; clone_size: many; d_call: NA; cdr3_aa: CASSETLSLPRELFF; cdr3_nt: TGTGCCAGCAGTGAAACCCTGAGCCTCCCCAGGGAGCTGTTTTTT
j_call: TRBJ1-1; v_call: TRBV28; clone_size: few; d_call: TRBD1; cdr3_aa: CASSLFRTGGPYTEAFF; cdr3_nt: TGTGCCAGCAGTTTATTCCGGACAGGGGGTCCTTACACTGAAGCTTTCTTT
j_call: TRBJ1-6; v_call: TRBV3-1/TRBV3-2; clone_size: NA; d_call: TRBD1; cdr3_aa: CASSATGANSPLHF; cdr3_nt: TGTGCCAGCAGCGCCACAGGGGCTAATTCACCCCTCCACTTT
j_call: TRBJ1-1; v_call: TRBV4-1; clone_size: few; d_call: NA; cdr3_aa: CASSQDRRGANTEAFF; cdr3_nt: TGCGCCAGCAGCCAAGATCGGAGGGGCGCTAACACTGAAGCTTTCTTT
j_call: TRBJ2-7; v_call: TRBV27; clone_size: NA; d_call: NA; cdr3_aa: CASSLSRGYEQYF; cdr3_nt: TGTGCCAGCAGTTTATCGCGGGGTTACGAGCAGTACTTC
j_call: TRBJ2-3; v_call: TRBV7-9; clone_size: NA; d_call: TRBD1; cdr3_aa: CASTPPGTGSDTQYF; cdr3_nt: TGTGCCAGCACCCCTCCCGGGACAGGGTCCGATACGCAGTATTTT
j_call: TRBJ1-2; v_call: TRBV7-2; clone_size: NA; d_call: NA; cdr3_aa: CASSWGTNTNYGYTF; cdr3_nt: TGTGCCAGCAGCTGGGGGACAAATACTAACTATGGCTACACCTTC
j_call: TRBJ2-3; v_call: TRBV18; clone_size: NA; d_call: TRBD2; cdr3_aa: CASSPRPSGDGADTQYF; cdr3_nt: TGTGCCAGCTCACCACGTCCTAGCGGGGACGGGGCAGATACGCAGTATTTT
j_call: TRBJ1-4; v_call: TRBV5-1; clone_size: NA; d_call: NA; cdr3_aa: CASSRSSQGTNEKLFF; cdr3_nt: TGCGCCAGCAGCCGCAGTTCCCAGGGGACAAATGAAAAACTGTTTTTT
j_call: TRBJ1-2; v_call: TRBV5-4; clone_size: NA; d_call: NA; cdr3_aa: CASSLGGQSNYGYTF; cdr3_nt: TGTGCCAGCAGCTTGGGTGGACAGTCTAACTATGGCTACACCTTC
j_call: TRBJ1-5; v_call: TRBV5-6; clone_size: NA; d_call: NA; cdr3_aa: CASSLAGGSNQPQHF; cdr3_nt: TGTGCCAGCAGCTTGGCCGGAGGTAGCAATCAGCCCCAGCATTTT
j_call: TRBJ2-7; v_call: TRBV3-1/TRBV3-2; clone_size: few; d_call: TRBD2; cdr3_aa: CASSQGLAEIYEQYF; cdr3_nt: TGTGCCAGCAGCCAAGGACTAGCGGAAATCTACGAGCAGTACTTC
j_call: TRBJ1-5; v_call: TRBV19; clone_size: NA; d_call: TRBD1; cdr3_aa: CASSFRTGNNQPQHF; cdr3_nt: TGTGCCAGTAGTTTTCGGACAGGGAACAATCAGCCCCAGCATTTT
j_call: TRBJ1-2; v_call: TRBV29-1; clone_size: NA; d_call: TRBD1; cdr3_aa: CSVPPGQGALGYTF; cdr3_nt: TGCAGCGTTCCCCCGGGACAGGGAGCCCTTGGCTACACCTTC
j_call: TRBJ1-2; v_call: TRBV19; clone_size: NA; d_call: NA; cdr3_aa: CASTEDWRSYTF; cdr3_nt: TGTGCCAGCACGGAAGACTGGAGGAGCTACACCTTC
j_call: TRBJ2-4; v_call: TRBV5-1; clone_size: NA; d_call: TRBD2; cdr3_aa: CASSSPPSGGQRLAKNIQYF; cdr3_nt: TGCGCCAGCAGCTCCCCGCCTAGCGGGGGCCAAAGGTTAGCCAAAAACATTCAGTACTTC
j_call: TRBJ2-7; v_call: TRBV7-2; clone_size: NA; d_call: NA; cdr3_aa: CASSLAAGAVPEQYF; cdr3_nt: TGTGCCAGCAGCTTAGCTGCGGGGGCAGTTCCCGAGCAGTACTTC
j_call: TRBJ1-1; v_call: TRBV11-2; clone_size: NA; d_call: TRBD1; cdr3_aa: CASSRRGQGYMNTEAFF; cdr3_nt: TGTGCCAGCAGCCGCCGAGGACAGGGATACATGAACACTGAAGCTTTCTTT
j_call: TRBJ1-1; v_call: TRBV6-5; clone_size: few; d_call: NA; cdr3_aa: CASTNLLRSTEAFF; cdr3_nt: TGTGCCAGCACGAATCTCCTTAGGAGCACTGAAGCTTTCTTT
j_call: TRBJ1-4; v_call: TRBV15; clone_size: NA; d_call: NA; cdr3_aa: CATSRGGPGEKLFF; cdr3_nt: TGTGCCACCAGCAGAGGAGGGCCGGGCGAAAAACTGTTTTTT
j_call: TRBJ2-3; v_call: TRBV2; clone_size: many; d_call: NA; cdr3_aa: CASSRTGADTQYF; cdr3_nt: TGTGCCAGCTCCCGAACGGGGGCAGATACGCAGTATTTT
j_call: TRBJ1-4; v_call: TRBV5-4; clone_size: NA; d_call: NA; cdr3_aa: CASSLGGRGEKLFF; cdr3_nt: TGTGCCAGCAGTTTGGGGGGAAGGGGTGAAAAACTGTTTTTT
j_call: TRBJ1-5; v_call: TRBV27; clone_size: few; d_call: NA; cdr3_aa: CAQQTPGEPQHF; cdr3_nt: TGTGCGCAGCAGACTCCCGGTGAGCCCCAGCATTTT
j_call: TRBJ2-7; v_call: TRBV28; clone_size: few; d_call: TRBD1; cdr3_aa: CASSSAGQDSYEQYF; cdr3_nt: TGTGCCAGCAGTTCCGCAGGACAGGACTCCTACGAGCAGTACTTC
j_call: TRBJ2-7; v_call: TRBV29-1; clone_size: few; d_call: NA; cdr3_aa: CSVAGVSYEQYF; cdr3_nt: TGCAGCGTTGCGGGGGTTTCCTACGAGCAGTACTTC
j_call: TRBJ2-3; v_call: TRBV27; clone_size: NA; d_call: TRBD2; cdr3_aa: CASSLRGRGDTQYF; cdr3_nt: TGTGCCAGCAGTTTAAGAGGGAGGGGAGATACGCAGTATTTT
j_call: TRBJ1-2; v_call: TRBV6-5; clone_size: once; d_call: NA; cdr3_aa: CASSRYRGYGYTF; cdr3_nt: TGTGCCAGCAGTAGGTACCGGGGCTATGGCTACACCTTC
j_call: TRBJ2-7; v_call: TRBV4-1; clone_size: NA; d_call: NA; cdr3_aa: CASSLRGALGYEQYF; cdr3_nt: TGCGCCAGCAGCCTCAGGGGTGCACTAGGATACGAGCAGTACTTC
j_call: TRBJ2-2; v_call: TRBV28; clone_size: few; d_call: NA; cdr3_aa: CASSYTGELFF; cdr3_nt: TGTGCCAGCTCGTACACCGGGGAGCTGTTTTTT
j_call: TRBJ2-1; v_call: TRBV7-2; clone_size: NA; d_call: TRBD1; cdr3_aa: CASSYGQGAYEQFF; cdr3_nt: TGTGCCAGCAGCTATGGACAGGGGGCTTATGAGCAGTTCTTC
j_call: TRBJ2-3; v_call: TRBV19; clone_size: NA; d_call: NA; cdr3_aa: CASSIGQGTDTQYF; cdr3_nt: TGTGCCAGTAGTATTGGGCAGGGGACAGATACGCAGTATTTT
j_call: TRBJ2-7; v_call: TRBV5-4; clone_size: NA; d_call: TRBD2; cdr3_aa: CASSLDSGGAVEQYF; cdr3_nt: TGTGCCAGCAGCTTGGACAGCGGGGGGGCGGTCGAGCAGTACTTC
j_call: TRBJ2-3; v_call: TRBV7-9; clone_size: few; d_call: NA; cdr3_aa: CASSPPGTDTQYF; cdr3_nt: TGTGCCAGCAGCCCCCCGGGCACAGATACGCAGTATTTT
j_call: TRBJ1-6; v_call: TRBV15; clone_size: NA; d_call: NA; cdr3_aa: CATSRDLESPLHF; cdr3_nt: TGTGCCACCAGCAGAGATCTAGAGTCACCCCTCCACTTT
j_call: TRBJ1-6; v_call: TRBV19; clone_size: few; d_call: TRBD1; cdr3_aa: CASSPGQGLTSPLHF; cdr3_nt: TGTGCCAGTAGTCCGGGACAGGGGTTAACTTCACCCCTCCACTTT
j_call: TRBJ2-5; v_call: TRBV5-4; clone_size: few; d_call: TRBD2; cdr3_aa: CASSGTTSGGPQTQYF; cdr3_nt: TGTGCCAGCAGCGGTACAACTAGCGGGGGGCCGCAGACCCAGTACTTC
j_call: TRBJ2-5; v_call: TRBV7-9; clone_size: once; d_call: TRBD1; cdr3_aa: CASSLWGEGQGADETQYF; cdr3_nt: TGTGCCAGCAGCTTATGGGGCGAGGGACAGGGGGCAGATGAGACCCAGTACTTC
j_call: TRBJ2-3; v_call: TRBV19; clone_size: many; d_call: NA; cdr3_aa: CASSVKDTQYF; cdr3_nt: TGTGCCAGTAGTGTAAAAGATACGCAGTATTTT